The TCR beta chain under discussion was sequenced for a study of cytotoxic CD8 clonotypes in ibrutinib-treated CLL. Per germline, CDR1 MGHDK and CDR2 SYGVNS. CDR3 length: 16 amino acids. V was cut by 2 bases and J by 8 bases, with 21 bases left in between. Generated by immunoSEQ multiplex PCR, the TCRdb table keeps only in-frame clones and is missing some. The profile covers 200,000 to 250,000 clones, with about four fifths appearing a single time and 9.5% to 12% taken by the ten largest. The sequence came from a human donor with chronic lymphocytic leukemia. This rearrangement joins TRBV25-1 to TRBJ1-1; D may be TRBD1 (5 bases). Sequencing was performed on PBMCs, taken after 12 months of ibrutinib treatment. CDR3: CASSEPWVLGRGEAFF. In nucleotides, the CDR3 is TGTGCCAGCAGTGAACCCTGGGTTCTGGGGCGGGGAGAAGCTTTCTTT.